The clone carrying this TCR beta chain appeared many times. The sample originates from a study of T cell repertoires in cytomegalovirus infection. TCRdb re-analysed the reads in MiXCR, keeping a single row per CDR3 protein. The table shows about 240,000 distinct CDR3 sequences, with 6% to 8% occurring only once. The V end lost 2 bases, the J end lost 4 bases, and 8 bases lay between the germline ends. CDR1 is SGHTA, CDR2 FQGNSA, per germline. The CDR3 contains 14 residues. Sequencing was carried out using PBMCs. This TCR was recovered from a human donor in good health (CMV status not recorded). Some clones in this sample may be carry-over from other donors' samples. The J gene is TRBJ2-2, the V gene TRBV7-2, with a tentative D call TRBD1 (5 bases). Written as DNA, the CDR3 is TGTGCCAGCAGCTTATTAGGGGCCACCGGGGAGCTGTTTTTT. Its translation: CASSLLGATGELFF.